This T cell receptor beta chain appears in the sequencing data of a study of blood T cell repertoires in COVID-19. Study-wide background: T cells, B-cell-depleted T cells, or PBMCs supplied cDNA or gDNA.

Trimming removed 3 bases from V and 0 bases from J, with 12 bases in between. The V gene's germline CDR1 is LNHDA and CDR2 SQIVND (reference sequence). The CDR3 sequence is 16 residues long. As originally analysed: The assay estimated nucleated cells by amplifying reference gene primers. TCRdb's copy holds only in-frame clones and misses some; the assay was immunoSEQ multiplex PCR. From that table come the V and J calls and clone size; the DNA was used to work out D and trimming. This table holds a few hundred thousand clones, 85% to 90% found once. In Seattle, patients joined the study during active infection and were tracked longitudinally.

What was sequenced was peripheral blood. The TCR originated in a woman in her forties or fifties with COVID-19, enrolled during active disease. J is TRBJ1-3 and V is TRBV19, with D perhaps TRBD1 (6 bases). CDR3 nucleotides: TGTGCCAGTAGTATGGACGTCAGGGGCTCTGGAAACACCATATATTTT. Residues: CASSMDVRGSGNTIYF. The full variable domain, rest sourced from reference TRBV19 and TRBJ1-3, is DGGITQSPKYLFRKEGQNVTLSCEQNLNHDAMYWYRQDPGQGLRLIYYSQIVNDFQKGDIAEGYSVSREKKESFPLTVTSAQKNPTAFYLCASSMDVRGSGNTIYFGEGSWLTVV.